Below, 22 T cell receptor beta chains from the same sample are listed, as sequenced in a study of T cells in narcolepsy. TCRdb keeps only in-frame clones here, not all; method: immunoSEQ multiplex PCR. The data contain under 25,000 clones, roughly 86% of them singletons. Sequenced sample: CD45RA- memory CD4+ T cells from PBMCs. The receptors derive from a human donor with narcolepsy.

V usage is TRBV4-2 and J usage is TRBJ2-5, with TRBD1 identical over 8 bases. The CDR3 contains 17 residues. The V and J ends lost 0 bases and 4 bases, in that order; junction bases with no gene match: 10. Germline V lookup: CDR1 LGHNA, CDR2 YNFKEQ. CDR3 sequence reads: CASSQEALGQAGETQYF. The CDR3, as DNA: TGTGCCAGCAGCCAAGAAGCGTTGGGACAGGCGGGAGAGACCCAGTACTTC.

V is TRBV19 and J is TRBJ2-4; D might be TRBD1 (6 bases). V was trimmed by 8 bases and J by 2 bases, leaving 10 bases between them. CDR1 is LNHDA and CDR2 is SQIVND in the germline V gene (reference sequence). CDR3 length: 13 residues. This CDR3 reads CASEQGTKNIQYF. The DNA of the CDR3 is TGTGCCAGTGAACAGGGAACCAAAAACATTCAGTACTTC.

The V call is TRBV5-6, the J call TRBJ1-3; a possible D gene is TRBD1 (5 bases). Germline V gene data show CDR1 as SGHDT and CDR2 as YYEEEE. The CDR3 has 15 amino acids. The V gene lost 1 base and the J gene lost 0 bases, with 8 bases spanning the gap. CDR3 in DNA: TGTGCCAGCAGCTTGATGGGGACCTCTGGAAACACCATATATTTT. Residues: CASSLMGTSGNTIYF.

This clone appeared a single time. V gene TRBV5-1 combines with J gene TRBJ1-1, with TRBD1 as a possible D gene (5 bases). The CDR3 spans 13 residues. The ends were cut back, 1 base at V and 6 bases at J, with 10 bases in the middle. The germline V gene has CDR1 SGHRS and CDR2 YFSETQ. The DNA for the CDR3 is TGCGCCAGCAGCTTGTTTAGGGGCGCTGAAGCTTTCTTT. It specifies CASSLFRGAEAFF.

This chain connects TRBV5-1 to TRBJ2-2; D is unresolved. There are 15 residues in the CDR3. Per germline, CDR1 SGHRS and CDR2 YFSETQ. Trimming shortened V by 4 bases and J by 0 bases, and 10 bases separated the two germline ends. DNA for the CDR3: TGCGCCAGCAGCCATGGGTCTTCGAACACCGGGGAGCTGTTTTTT. The encoded protein is CASSHGSSNTGELFF.

The rearrangement uses TRBV5-3 and TRBJ1-4; possible D gene TRBD1, 5 bases. TRBV5-3 is marked as an open reading frame, function uncertain. The CDR3 has 18 residues. Trimming pared 4 bases from V and 4 bases from J, leaving 23 bases between. CDR3 sequence: CARSPGSFTGTDNEKLFF. In nucleotides, the CDR3 is TGTGCCAGAAGCCCCGGGAGTTTCACCGGGACGGATAATGAAAAACTGTTTTTT.

The chain combines TRBV28 with TRBJ1-5; no definite D call. V was trimmed by 10 bases and J by 9 bases, leaving 19 bases between them. This CDR3 comprises 13 residues. Per the germline V gene, CDR1 is MDHEN and CDR2 is SYDVKM. The CDR3 DNA reads as TGTGCCACAAACCCGGACGGATTAGCGCCCCAGCATTTT. This encodes CATNPDGLAPQHF.

This chain joins TRBV27 and TRBJ1-2, with D maybe TRBD1 (5 bases). Germline V gene data show CDR1 as MNHEY and CDR2 as SMNVEV (reference sequence). Trimming removed 4 bases from V and 4 bases from J, with 10 bases in between. CDR3 length: 13 residues. The CDR3 protein is CASSWDGSYGYTF. Written as DNA, the CDR3 is TGTGCCAGCAGTTGGGACGGGTCCTATGGCTACACCTTC.

This chain joins TRBV6-1 and TRBJ1-5; perhaps TRBD1 as D (5 bases). This CDR3 contains 13 residues. Germline V gene lookup returns CDR1 MNHNS and CDR2 SASEGT. V gave up 0 bases and J gave up 6 bases, with 6 bases separating them. The CDR3 region is CASSEAGGQPQHF. CDR3 nucleotide sequence: TGTGCCAGCAGTGAAGCTGGGGGTCAGCCCCAGCATTTT.

The genes are TRBV10-1 and TRBJ2-7; TRBD1 matches at 7 bases. Germline V gene data show CDR1 as WNHNN and CDR2 as SYGVQD (reference sequence). The CDR3 loop spans 14 amino acids. V lost 0 bases and J lost 3; bases outside the gene matches: 2. The CDR3 loop is CASSESGTVYEQYF. CDR3 bases: TGCGCCAGCAGTGAGTCCGGGACAGTCTACGAGCAGTACTTC.

The gene calls are TRBV6-6 and TRBJ2-7; D may be TRBD1 (5 bases). CDR1 is MNHNY, CDR2 SVGAGI, per germline (reference sequence). There are 12 residues in the CDR3. Trimming left V 10 bases short and J 3 bases short, with 13 bases between. CDR3 amino acids: CAISGARYEQYF. The DNA of the CDR3 is TGTGCCATATCTGGGGCTCGCTACGAGCAGTACTTC.

The V and J genes are TRBV15 and TRBJ2-3, with D possibly being TRBD2 (6 bases). Trimming pared 0 bases from V and 5 bases from J, leaving 18 bases between. This CDR3 spans 17 amino acids. The germline V gene encodes CDR1 LNHNV and CDR2 YYDKDF (reference sequence). CDR3 nucleotide sequence: TGTGCCACCAGCAGAGATCGTGGAGGGAGGTCGGGAGATACGCAGTATTTT. This codes for CATSRDRGGRSGDTQYF.

This chain links TRBV25-1 with TRBJ1-6, with D maybe TRBD1 (5 bases). Trimming took off 6 bases at V and 0 bases at J, with 12 bases between the two ends. Germline values: CDR1 MGHDK, CDR2 SYGVNS. The CDR3 consists of 16 residues. The CDR3 sequence: CASSGAGSSYNSPLHF. DNA for the CDR3: TGTGCCAGCAGCGGGGCGGGGAGCTCCTATAATTCACCCCTCCACTTT.

V usage is TRBV19 and J usage is TRBJ1-1, with TRBD1 matching 7 bases. J lost 5 bases, V lost 4 bases, and 10 bases had no gene match. The CDR3 sequence is 15 residues long. Per the germline V gene, CDR1 is LNHDA and CDR2 is SQIVND (reference sequence). In nucleotides, the CDR3 is TGTGCCAGTAGTAAACGGACAGGTGGGAGTACTGAAGCTTTCTTT. It specifies CASSKRTGGSTEAFF.

This clone was recorded only once. The chain combines TRBV5-1 with TRBJ2-1; TRBD2 matches at 8 bases. CDR1 is SGHRS and CDR2 is YFSETQ in the germline V gene. The CDR3 extends over 15 amino acids. Trimming cost V 0 bases and J 2 bases; bases outside gene matches: 1. The CDR3 reads CASSLAGLAYNEQFF. The CDR3 nucleotides read TGCGCCAGCAGCTTGGCGGGACTAGCCTACAATGAGCAGTTCTTC.

V is TRBV11-3 and J is TRBJ2-5, with D possibly being TRBD1 (5 bases). V lost 5 bases and J lost 4, with 11 bases in between. The CDR3 contains 13 residues. The germline CDR1 and CDR2 sequences are SGHNT and YENEEA. The DNA for the CDR3 is TGTGCCAGCAGCGTCAGGGTTTTAGAGACCCAGTACTTC. It codes for CASSVRVLETQYF.

The sample holds one count of this clone. The germline gene is not matched at one end of the junction; a read error may be the cause. The rearrangement uses TRBV4-3 and TRBJ2-3; the D gene is possibly TRBD2 (5 bases). From germline, CDR1 is LGHNA and CDR2 YSLEER. The CDR3 totals 16 residues. CDR3 region: CASSQEGDIRPDTQYF. CDR3 DNA sequence: TGCGCCAGCAGTCAAGAGGGAGACATAAGGCCAGATACGCAGTATTTT.

The chain links TRBV28 to TRBJ1-4; no clear D gene. V shed 6 bases and J shed 2 bases, with 25 bases lying between them. Germline CDR1 and CDR2: MDHEN and SYDVKM. The length of the CDR3 is 19 residues. DNA of the CDR3: TGTGCCAGCAGCAGCGCTGGCGGGATCCAACTGGGCACTAATGAAAAACTGTTTTTT. This encodes CASSSAGGIQLGTNEKLFF.

The rearrangement links TRBV28 to TRBJ2-1; a possible D gene is TRBD2 (5 bases). The V and J ends lost 2 bases and 4 bases respectively, with 9 bases between them. The CDR3 covers 14 residues. CDR1 MDHEN and CDR2 SYDVKM come from the germline V gene. CDR3 amino acids: CASSLGGLYNEQFF. CDR3 in DNA: TGTGCCAGCAGTTTAGGCGGACTGTACAATGAGCAGTTCTTC.

The chain joins TRBV19 to TRBJ1-5, with 7 bases aligning to TRBD1. Germline V CDR1 and CDR2: LNHDA, SQIVND (reference sequence). The ends lost 1 base at V and 9 bases at J; junction bases unmatched: 6. The CDR3 has 14 residues. The CDR3 loop reads CASSIGGGSGPQHF. CDR3 nucleotides: TGTGCCAGTAGTATAGGAGGGGGCTCGGGGCCCCAGCATTTT.

The rearrangement links TRBV7-7 to TRBJ2-2; tentatively, D is TRBD1 or TRBD2 (5 bases each). Trimming took off 1 base at V and 7 bases at J, with 10 bases between the two ends. The CDR3 covers 14 residues. From germline, CDR1 is SSHAT and CDR2 FNYEAQ (reference sequence). The CDR3 is CASSLERGNGELFF. The CDR3 nucleotides read TGTGCCAGCAGCTTAGAACGGGGCAACGGGGAGCTGTTTTTT. The entire variable domain, with the rest obtained from reference TRBV7-7 and TRBJ2-2, is as follows: GAGVSQSPRYKVTKRGQDVTLRCDPISSHATLYWYQQALGQGPEFLTYFNYEAQPDKSGLPSDRFSAERPEGSISTLTIQRTEQRDSAMYRCASSLERGNGELFFGEGSRLTVL.

The chain has TRBV28 and TRBJ2-4, with D perhaps matching TRBD1 (6 bases). Germline V gene data show CDR1 as MDHEN and CDR2 as SYDVKM. Trimming took off 6 bases at V and 0 bases at J, with 18 bases between the two ends. This CDR3 spans 17 amino acids. CDR3 residues: CASSRPIQDRAKNIQYF. CDR3 DNA: TGTGCCAGCAGCCGCCCAATTCAGGACAGAGCCAAAAACATTCAGTACTTC.